This TCR beta chain was retrieved from a study of OX40 agonist ivuxolimab in advanced cancers. Germline assignment: CDR1 SGHTA and CDR2 FQGTGA. Trimming shortened V by 9 bases and J by 4 bases, and 15 bases separated the two germline ends. The CDR3 is 14 amino acids. The repertoire was sequenced with immunoSEQ multiplex PCR; TCRdb's copy has only in-frame clones and lacks some. The sample lists tens of thousands of clones; 88% were seen once. This receptor was obtained from an adult with an advanced solid tumor such as melanoma, head and neck, liver or kidney cancer. V is TRBV7-3 and J is TRBJ2-2; tentative D call: TRBD2 (6 bases). The sequenced sample was CD4+ or CD8+ T cells sorted from blood, obtained in a trial of the OX40 agonist ivuxolimab. CDR3 sequence reads: CASARDHFTGELFF. DNA of the CDR3: TGTGCCAGTGCGCGGGACCATTTCACCGGGGAGCTGTTTTTT.